This T cell receptor (beta chain) was sequenced for a study of cytomegalovirus exposure and HLA in healthy donors. The study, taken as a whole, reports: Investigators reported 150 to 200 TCR beta chains as tied to cytomegalovirus.

Germline CDR1 MDHEN, CDR2 SYDVKM. Between the trimmed V and J ends, which lost 6 bases and 8 bases, there was a span of 5 bases. The CDR3 runs to 10 residues. As for this clone: What it recognizes is unknown.

Assay: immunoSEQ multiplex PCR; the TCRdb copy retains only in-frame clones and omits some. The repertoire consists of over 80,000 clones, with 85% occurring once and the leading ten covering 20%. This chain links TRBV28 with TRBJ1-3; a possible D gene is TRBD1 (5 bases). Sequenced input: PBMCs. The receptor was derived from a man aged 18 to 29 in good health and CMV-seropositive. The CDR3 spells CASRGDTIYF. For the CDR3, the DNA is TGTGCCAGCAGAGGGGACACCATATATTTT.